Included here is one T cell receptor (beta chain) sequence, with context. Antigen specificity is unknown. This sample was taken from a study of shared clonotypes between healthy human individuals. Across the whole study: There were three CD4 naive, three CD4 memory, two CD8 naive and one CD8 memory plates per donor.

Study-level points and caveats: A reduction in generation probabilities was seen for non-shared clonotypes relative to those shared by all four donors.

CD45RA+ naive and CD45RA-negative memory subsets were separated from CD4+ cells. Per sorted-subset replicate PCR, input was approximately 0.2 ug DNA, representing about 29,000 T cell genomes. The data were produced by immunoSEQ multiplex PCR, yet TCRdb's version contains in-frame clones alone and is incomplete. This repertoire shows about a million clones, around three quarters found once; its top ten account for approximately 1.5%. The sample consisted of memory CD4+ T cells sorted from blood. The subset denotes: CD45RA-negative fraction. The sequence derives from a man aged 18 to 35 in good health.

The CDR3 reads CASSEVEGRGSYTF. CDR3 bases: TGTGCCAGCAGTGAAGTGGAGGGGCGCGGGAGCTACACCTTC. The rearrangement uses TRBV2 and TRBJ1-2; D perhaps matches TRBD1 (5 bases). This CDR3 region has 14 residues. The V gene's germline CDR1 is SNHLY and CDR2 FYNNEI. Trimming took off 1 base at V and 9 bases at J, with 15 bases between the two ends.